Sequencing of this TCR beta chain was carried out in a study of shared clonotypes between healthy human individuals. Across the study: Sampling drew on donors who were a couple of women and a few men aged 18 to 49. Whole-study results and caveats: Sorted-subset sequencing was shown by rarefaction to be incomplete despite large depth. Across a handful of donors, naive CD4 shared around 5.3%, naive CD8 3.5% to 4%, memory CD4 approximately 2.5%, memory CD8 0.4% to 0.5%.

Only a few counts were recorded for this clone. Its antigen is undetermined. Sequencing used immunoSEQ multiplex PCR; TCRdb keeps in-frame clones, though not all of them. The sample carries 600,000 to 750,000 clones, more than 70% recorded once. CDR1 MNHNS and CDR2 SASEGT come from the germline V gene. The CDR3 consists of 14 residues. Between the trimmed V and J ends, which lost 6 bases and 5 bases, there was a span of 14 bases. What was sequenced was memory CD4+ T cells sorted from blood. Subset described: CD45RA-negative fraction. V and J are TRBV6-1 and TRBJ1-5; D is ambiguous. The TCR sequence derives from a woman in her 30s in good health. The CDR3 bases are TGTGCCAGCAGGGACTCGGACCGGTATCAGCCCCAGCATTTT. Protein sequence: CASRDSDRYQPQHF.